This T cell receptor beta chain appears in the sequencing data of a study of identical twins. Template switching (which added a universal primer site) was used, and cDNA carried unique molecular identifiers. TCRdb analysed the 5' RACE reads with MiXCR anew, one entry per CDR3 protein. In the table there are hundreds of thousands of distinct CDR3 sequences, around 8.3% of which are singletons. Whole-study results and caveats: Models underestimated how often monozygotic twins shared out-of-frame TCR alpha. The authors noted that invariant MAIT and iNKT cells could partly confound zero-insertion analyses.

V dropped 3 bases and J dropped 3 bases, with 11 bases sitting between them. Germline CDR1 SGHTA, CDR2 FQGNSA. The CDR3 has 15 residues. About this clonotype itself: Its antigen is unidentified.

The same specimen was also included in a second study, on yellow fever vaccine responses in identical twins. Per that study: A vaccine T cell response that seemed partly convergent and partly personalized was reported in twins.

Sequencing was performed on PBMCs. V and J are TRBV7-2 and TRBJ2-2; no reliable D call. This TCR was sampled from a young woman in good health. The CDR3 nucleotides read TGTGCCAGCAGCTTGACGGGTTGGGACACCGGGGAGCTGTTTTTT. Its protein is CASSLTGWDTGELFF.